The clone carrying this T cell receptor (beta chain) was counted many times. The data originate from a study of identical twins. Trimming left V 3 bases short and J 10 bases short, with 11 bases between. Germline V gives CDR1 SGHNT, CDR2 YYREEE (reference sequence). CDR3 length equals 12 residues. TCRdb reanalysed the 5' RACE reads using MiXCR and keeps one entry per CDR3 protein. The sample holds around 280,000 distinct CDR3 sequences, more than 6.5% seen once. These same records also appear under a second study, on yellow fever vaccine responses in identical twins.

Material for sequencing was memory (CD45RO+) T cells sorted from blood. This sequence originates from a woman aged 18-29 years in good health. The genes are TRBV5-4 and TRBJ2-1, with D tentatively TRBD2 (6 bases). The CDR3 nucleotides read TGTGCCAGCAGCTCTCTAGCGAACGAGCAGTTCTTC. It specifies CASSSLANEQFF.